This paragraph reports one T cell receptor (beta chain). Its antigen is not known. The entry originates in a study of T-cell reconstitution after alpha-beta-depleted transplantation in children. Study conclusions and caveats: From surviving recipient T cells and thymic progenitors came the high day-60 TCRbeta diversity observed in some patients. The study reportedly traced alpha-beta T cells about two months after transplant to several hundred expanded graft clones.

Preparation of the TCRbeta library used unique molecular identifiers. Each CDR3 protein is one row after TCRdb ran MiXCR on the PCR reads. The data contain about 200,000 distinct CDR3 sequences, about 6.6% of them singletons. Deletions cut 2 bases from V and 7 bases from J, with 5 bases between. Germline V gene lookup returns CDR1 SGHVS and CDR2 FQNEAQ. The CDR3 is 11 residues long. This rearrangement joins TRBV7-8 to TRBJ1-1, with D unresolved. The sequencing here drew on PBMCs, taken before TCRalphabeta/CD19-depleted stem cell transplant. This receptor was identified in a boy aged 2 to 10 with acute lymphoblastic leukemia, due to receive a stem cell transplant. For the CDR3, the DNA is TGTGCCAGCAGCTTAATCGGTGAAGCTTTCTTT. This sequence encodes CASSLIGEAFF.